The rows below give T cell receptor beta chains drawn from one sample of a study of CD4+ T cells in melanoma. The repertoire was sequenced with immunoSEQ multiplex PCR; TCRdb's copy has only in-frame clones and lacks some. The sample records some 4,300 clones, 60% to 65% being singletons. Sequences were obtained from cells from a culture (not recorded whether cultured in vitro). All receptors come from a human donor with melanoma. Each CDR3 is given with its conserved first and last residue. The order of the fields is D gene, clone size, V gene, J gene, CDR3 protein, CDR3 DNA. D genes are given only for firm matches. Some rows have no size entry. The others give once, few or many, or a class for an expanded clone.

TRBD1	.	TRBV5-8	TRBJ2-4	CASSLGDRKNIQYF	TGTGCCAGCAGCTTGGGGGACAGAAAAAACATTCAGTACTTC
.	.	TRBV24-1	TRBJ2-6	CATSDDGTSSGANVLTF	TGTGCCACCAGTGATGATGGGACCTCCTCTGGGGCCAACGTCCTGACTTTC
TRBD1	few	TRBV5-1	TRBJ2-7	CASSLTSGGDEQYF	TGCGCCAGCAGCTTGACGTCAGGGGGCGACGAGCAGTACTTC
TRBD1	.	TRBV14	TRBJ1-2	CASSDNRGPSGYTF	TGTGCCAGCAGCGATAACAGGGGGCCCTCCGGCTACACCTTC
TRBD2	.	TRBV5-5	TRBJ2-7	CASSRGQAGGFEQYF	TGTGCCAGCAGCCGCGGGCAGGCGGGGGGTTTCGAGCAGTACTTC
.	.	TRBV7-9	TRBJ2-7	CASSAPIRDPDYEQYF	TGTGCCAGCAGCGCGCCAATACGGGACCCCGACTACGAGCAGTACTTC
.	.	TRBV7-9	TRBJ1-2	CASSPGEGYGYTF	TGTGCCAGCAGCCCAGGGGAGGGCTATGGCTACACCTTC
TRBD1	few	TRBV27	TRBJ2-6	CASSLFGQGHSGANVLTF	TGTGCCAGCAGTTTATTCGGACAGGGACACTCTGGGGCCAACGTCCTGACTTTC
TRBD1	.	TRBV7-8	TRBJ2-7	CASSLIFLTGPYEQYF	TGTGCCAGCAGCTTAATCTTCTTGACAGGGCCCTACGAGCAGTACTTC
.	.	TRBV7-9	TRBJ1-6	CASSSTGRNSPLHF	TGTGCCAGCAGCTCCACAGGGAGGAATTCACCCCTCCACTTT